What follows is one TCR beta chain and its context. Antigen specificity is unknown. The source of the sample is a study of lymphopenia after photon versus proton radiotherapy. Study-level results: Oligoclonal CD8+ Temra expansion after nadir drove photon patients' diversity drop. Under photons, naive T cells and diversity fell while effector/memory populations rose. Survival link was tested only in deceased patients; proton benefit remains a possibility.

Germline CDR1 reads MNHEY; CDR2 reads SVGAGI. This CDR3 spans 13 amino acids. V shed 4 bases and J shed 3 bases, with 9 bases lying between them. Clones were read by immunoSEQ multiplex PCR, and TCRdb kept only the in-frame ones, dropping some. This table holds tens of thousands of clones, around four fifths found once. The rearrangement joins TRBV6-5 to TRBJ2-5; D unresolved. Sequences were derived from peripheral blood, sampled from a patient treated with proton-based radiotherapy. The source of this sequence is a man aged 60-69 years with pancreatic cancer. The CDR3: CASSSDSKETQYF. In nucleotides, the CDR3 is TGTGCCAGCAGTTCCGATAGTAAAGAGACCCAGTACTTC.